The 29 T cell receptor beta chains below all came from one sample that was sequenced in a study of T cell responses to AZD1222 COVID-19 vaccine. Sequencing used immunoSEQ multiplex PCR; TCRdb keeps in-frame clones, though not all of them. Of 180,000 or so clones listed, about 89% are singletons. This specimen was peripheral blood, taken 28 days after the second AZD1222 dose. The receptors originated from an adult who received the AZD1222 COVID-19 vaccine.

The V call is TRBV6-5, the J call TRBJ2-5; D remains ambiguous. The CDR3 spans 14 residues. V gave up 5 bases and J gave up 2 bases, with 12 bases separating them. CDR1 and CDR2 (germline): MNHEY, SVGAGI. CDR3 sequence: CASSTDWNQETQYF. Here the CDR3 DNA reads TGTGCCAGCAGTACCGACTGGAATCAAGAGACCCAGTACTTC.

CDR3 in amino acids: CASSLETGGLGTEAFF. The CDR3 DNA reads as TGCGCCAGCAGCTTGGAGACAGGGGGCCTGGGCACTGAAGCTTTCTTT. This chain uses TRBV5-1 with TRBJ1-1, with 10 bases aligning to TRBD1. Germline values: CDR1 SGHRS, CDR2 YFSETQ. The CDR3 runs to 16 residues. V lost 0 bases to trimming and J lost 4 bases; unmatched junction nucleotides: 6.

This clone appeared once. The chain has TRBV29-1 and TRBJ2-7, with a tentative D call TRBD1 (6 bases). The V and J ends lost 0 bases and 2 bases respectively, with 14 bases between them. This CDR3 contains 15 residues. The germline CDR1 and CDR2 sequences are SQVTM and ANQGSEA. CDR3 sequence: CSVEDRGHQPYEQYF. As DNA, the CDR3 is TGCAGCGTTGAAGACAGGGGCCATCAACCCTACGAGCAGTACTTC.

The rearrangement links TRBV18 to TRBJ2-1, with TRBD2 matching over 10 bases. CDR3 size: 17 residues. Trimming removed 0 bases from V and 2 bases from J; junction bases left unmatched: 4. The germline gives CDR1 KGHSH, CDR2 LQKENI. CDR3: CASSPPLSGRAYNEQFF. CDR3 in DNA: TGTGCCAGCTCACCACCTCTCAGCGGGAGGGCCTACAATGAGCAGTTCTTC.

This chain's CDR3 is CASSLVPRQSTDTQYF. The CDR3 bases are TGTGCCAGCAGCTTAGTCCCAAGACAGTCCACAGATACGCAGTATTTT. The V and J genes are TRBV11-2 and TRBJ2-3, with D possibly matching TRBD1 (5 bases). The germline V gene has CDR1 SGHAT and CDR2 FQNNGV. V was pared by 1 base and J by 2 bases, with 13 bases between. This CDR3 contains 16 residues. Using reference TRBV11-2 and TRBJ2-3 for the parts outside the CDR3, the full variable domain is EAGVAQSPRYKIIEKRQSVAFWCNPISGHATLYWYQQILGQGPKLLIQFQNNGVVDDSQLPKDRFSAERLKGVDSTLKIQPAKLEDSAVYLCASSLVPRQSTDTQYFGPGTRLTVL.

This clone came up once. The chain is built from TRBV6-1 and TRBJ2-5; D possibly corresponds to TRBD2 (6 bases). V was pared by 3 bases and J by 5 bases, with 13 bases between. The CDR3 runs to 14 residues. Germline-derived CDR1 and CDR2 are MNHNS and SASEGT. CDR3 residues: CASSELGLAETQYF. CDR3 nucleotide sequence: TGTGCCAGCAGTGAGTTAGGCCTAGCGGAGACCCAGTACTTC.

The chain couples TRBV19 to TRBJ1-5, with 7 bases fitting TRBD1. Germline V gene lookup returns CDR1 LNHDA and CDR2 SQIVND (reference sequence). Unmatched junction bases numbered 11, after V lost 7 bases and J lost 5 bases. This CDR3 is 15 amino acids long. The CDR3 here is CASMGRGGLDQPQHF. CDR3 sequence (DNA): TGTGCCAGTATGGGGAGAGGGGGCTTGGATCAGCCCCAGCATTTT. Looking up the rest from reference TRBV19 and TRBJ1-5 gives the full variable domain: DGGITQSPKYLFRKEGQNVTLSCEQNLNHDAMYWYRQDPGQGLRLIYYSQIVNDFQKGDIAEGYSVSREKKESFPLTVTSAQKNPTAFYLCASMGRGGLDQPQHFGDGTRLSIL.

The CDR3: CASSKGGTYNSPLHF. The DNA for the CDR3 is TGTGCCAGCAGCAAAGGAGGGACCTATAATTCACCCCTCCACTTT. The chain is built from TRBV5-5 and TRBJ1-6; D remains ambiguous. CDR1 SGHKS and CDR2 YYEKEE come from the germline V gene (reference sequence). This CDR3 has 15 residues. Trimming cost V 4 bases and J 2 bases, with 10 bases left between them.

V gene TRBV21-1 combines with J gene TRBJ2-5; TRBD2 is the table's D call, not checked against the DNA. TRBV21-1 is an annotated pseudogene. The CDR3 length is 16 residues. CDR3 sequence: CASSGPPGSVQETQYF. The CDR3 bases are TGTGCCAGCAGCGGACCCCCGGGGAGTGTTCAAGAGACCCAGTACTTC.

J is TRBJ2-5 and V is TRBV5-5, with D maybe TRBD2 (5 bases). The CDR3 length is 16 residues. The V and J ends lost 0 bases and 4 bases respectively, with 16 bases between them. Germline assignment: CDR1 SGHKS and CDR2 YYEKEE (reference sequence). CDR3 sequence: CASSLANSRAGETQYF. The CDR3 coding sequence is TGTGCCAGCAGCTTGGCAAACAGCCGGGCGGGAGAGACCCAGTACTTC.

V and J are TRBV9 and TRBJ2-1; D unclear. Germline V gives CDR1 SGDLS, CDR2 YYNGEE. The V end was cut by 3 bases, the J end by 6 bases, with 10 bases between. CDR3 length equals 13 residues. CDR3 sequence: CASSDPNSNEQFF. DNA of the CDR3: TGTGCCAGCAGCGACCCGAACAGCAATGAGCAGTTCTTC.

The genes are TRBV5-1 and TRBJ2-3; the match to TRBD1 covers 7 bases. Looked up from germline, CDR1 is SGHRS and CDR2 is YFSETQ. V gave up 4 bases and J gave up 14 bases; unmatched junction bases: 7. The CDR3 loop spans 11 amino acids. For the CDR3, the DNA is TGCGCCAGCAGCAATAACAGGGGATGGTATTTT. Translation: CASSNNRGWYF.

This clone was counted once. This sequence joins TRBV7-2 and TRBJ2-2; D gene unclear. Germline CDR1 SGHTA, CDR2 FQGNSA. Trimming stripped 1 base from V and 3 bases from J, with 6 bases between. CDR3 length: 14 residues. CDR3 coding DNA: TGTGCCAGCAGCTTAGTTCGATACACCGGGGAGCTGTTTTTT. This encodes CASSLVRYTGELFF. Full variable domain (missing parts from reference TRBV7-2 and TRBJ2-2): GAGVSQSPSNKVTEKGKDVELRCDPISGHTALYWYRQSLGQGLEFLIYFQGNSAPDKSGLPSDRFSAERTGGSVSTLTIQRTQQEDSAVYLCASSLVRYTGELFFGEGSRLTVL.

This clone was recorded once. V is TRBV18 and J is TRBJ1-5; D is unresolved. Trimming removed 4 bases from V and 3 bases from J, with 7 bases in between. The CDR3 runs 13 residues. The germline V gene encodes CDR1 KGHSH and CDR2 LQKENI. The CDR3 reads CASSQANNQPQHF. In DNA, the CDR3 is TGTGCCAGCTCACAAGCCAACAATCAGCCCCAGCATTTT.

Written as DNA, the CDR3 is TGTGCCAGTAGCCCGGGGGGTACCTACAATCAGCCCCAGCATTTT. The encoded protein is CASSPGGTYNQPQHF. V and J are TRBV19 and TRBJ1-5; perhaps TRBD1 as D (5 bases). This CDR3 is 15 amino acids long. V lost 6 bases to trimming and J lost 3 bases, with 15 bases between them. The germline gives CDR1 LNHDA, CDR2 SQIVND (reference sequence).

The CDR3, as DNA: TGTGCCAGCAGTGCGAACAGGGCCTCTGGAAACACCATATATTTT. Translated, it gives CASSANRASGNTIYF. J is TRBJ1-3 and V is TRBV2, with TRBD1 as a possible D gene (6 bases). The V and J ends lost 4 bases and 0 bases respectively, with 10 bases between them. The CDR3 is 15 amino acids. Germline values: CDR1 SNHLY, CDR2 FYNNEI.

V usage is TRBV6-5 and J usage is TRBJ2-2, with TRBD1 identical over 7 bases. Germline loops: CDR1 MNHEY, CDR2 SVGAGI. The CDR3 extends over 14 amino acids. Germline trimming cut 5 bases from V and 4 bases from J; bases unmatched to any gene: 4. The CDR3 sequence is CASSNHRGTGELFF. For the CDR3, the DNA is TGTGCCAGCAGTAATCACAGGGGCACCGGGGAGCTGTTTTTT.

The CDR3 nucleotides read TGTGCCAGCAGTGCCTCCGGGACTAGCGGGTCCCGCTCCTACAATGAGCAGTTCTTC. Its translation is CASSASGTSGSRSYNEQFF. The chain combines TRBV6-1 with TRBJ2-1; 12 bases match TRBD2. The CDR3 covers 19 residues. The junction had 10 bases not matched to a gene; V was cut back by 4 bases and J by 0 bases. The V gene's germline CDR1 is MNHNS and CDR2 SASEGT.

This clone was picked up one time. The rearrangement links TRBV5-8 to TRBJ1-1; a weak D match, TRBD1 (6 bases). The CDR3 is 15 amino acids. Germline CDR1 reads SGHTS; CDR2 reads YDEGEE. Trimming removed 2 bases at V and 3 bases at J, with 14 bases between. CDR3 protein: CASSFSRGWHTEAFF. As DNA, the CDR3 is TGTGCCAGCAGCTTTTCAAGGGGGTGGCACACTGAAGCTTTCTTT.

CDR3 protein: CASRWKGAQNSPLHF. CDR3 DNA: TGTGCCAGCAGGTGGAAGGGGGCACAGAATTCACCCCTCCACTTT. V is TRBV7-2 and J is TRBJ1-6, with 7 bases matching TRBD1. The CDR3 consists of 15 residues. V was pared by 6 bases and J by 7 bases, with 9 bases of the junction left unmatched. The germline V gene encodes CDR1 SGHTA and CDR2 FQGNSA.

V usage is TRBV19 and J usage is TRBJ2-7; 12 nucleotides align to TRBD2. Trimming took 5 bases from V and 2 from J; bases not matched to a gene: 4. The CDR3 spans 15 residues. Germline values: CDR1 LNHDA, CDR2 SQIVND (reference sequence). The CDR3 sequence: CASSPSSGRAYEQYF. CDR3 DNA: TGTGCCAGTAGTCCCTCTAGCGGGAGGGCCTACGAGCAGTACTTC.

CDR3 bases: TGCAGCGTTGAAGGCAGGGTATCAGATACGCAGTATTTT. It codes for CSVEGRVSDTQYF. This chain links TRBV29-1 with TRBJ2-3, with D possibly TRBD1 on 5 matching bases. The V gene's germline CDR1 is SQVTM and CDR2 ANQGSEA. V dropped 1 base and J dropped 4 bases, with 9 bases sitting between them. This CDR3 has 13 amino acids.

The genes are TRBV6-5 and TRBJ1-1; TRBD1 matches at 8 bases. J lost 4 bases, V lost 0 bases, and 1 base had no gene match. Germline V lookup: CDR1 MNHEY, CDR2 SVGAGI. The CDR3 totals 14 residues. The CDR3: CASSYSTGVTEAFF. The CDR3 nucleotides are TGTGCCAGCAGTTACTCGACAGGGGTCACTGAAGCTTTCTTT.

This clone was observed a few times. J is TRBJ2-2 and V is TRBV5-1; 10 bases align to TRBD1. Per the germline V gene, CDR1 is SGHRS and CDR2 is YFSETQ. V shed 4 bases and J 7 bases; nucleotides not matched to a gene: 7. The CDR3 has 15 amino acids. CDR3 DNA: TGCGCCAGCAGCGTAACCGGGACAGGGGTCGGGGAGCTGTTTTTT. Translated, it gives CASSVTGTGVGELFF.

The rearrangement joins TRBV3-1 (or the pseudogene TRBV3-2) to TRBJ2-1; 7 nucleotides agree with TRBD2. The CDR3 sequence is 15 residues long. Germline trimming cut 4 bases from V and 7 bases from J; bases unmatched to any gene: 10. Germline CDR1 and CDR2: LGHDT and YNNKEL (reference sequence). CDR3 in amino acids: CASSLRTSPANEQFF. The CDR3 DNA follows: TGTGCCAGCAGCCTAAGGACTAGTCCCGCTAATGAGCAGTTCTTC.

The gene calls are TRBV27 and TRBJ2-2; D perhaps matches TRBD1 (6 bases). CDR1 and CDR2 (germline): MNHEY, SMNVEV (reference sequence). Between the trimmed V and J ends, which lost 6 bases and 2 bases, there was a span of 16 bases. The CDR3 spans 16 residues. CDR3 sequence: CASSPGTLYNTGELFF. CDR3 in DNA: TGTGCCAGCAGCCCCGGGACACTTTATAACACCGGGGAGCTGTTTTTT.

The chain joins TRBV7-8 to TRBJ2-2; 10 bases match TRBD1. Germline CDR1 and CDR2: SGHVS and FQNEAQ. There are 15 residues in the CDR3. V was clipped by 5 bases and J by 5 bases; unmatched bases: 5. In DNA form, the CDR3 reads TGTGCCAGCAGCCGTGGACAGGGGGGAACCGGGGAGCTGTTTTTT. It translates to CASSRGQGGTGELFF.

This clone was detected only once. The chain carries TRBV29-1 and TRBJ2-1; 11 nucleotides match TRBD1. The J segment lost 4 bases and the V segment lost 7 bases, leaving 6 bases of the junction unmatched. CDR1 and CDR2 (germline): SQVTM, ANQGSEA. This CDR3 is built from 14 residues. This CDR3 is CSASDRGLYNEQFF. In DNA form, the CDR3 reads TGCAGCGCTTCGGACAGGGGGCTTTACAATGAGCAGTTCTTC.

The chain is built from TRBV27 and TRBJ2-7, with D unresolved. The V and J ends lost 7 bases and 4 bases respectively, with 20 bases between them. Germline V gene data show CDR1 as MNHEY and CDR2 as SMNVEV (reference sequence). The CDR3 is 15 residues long. As DNA, the CDR3 is TGTGCCAGCAAGAAAAGGTCCCTTGAGGTTTACGAGCAGTACTTC. Amino acid sequence: CASKKRSLEVYEQYF.